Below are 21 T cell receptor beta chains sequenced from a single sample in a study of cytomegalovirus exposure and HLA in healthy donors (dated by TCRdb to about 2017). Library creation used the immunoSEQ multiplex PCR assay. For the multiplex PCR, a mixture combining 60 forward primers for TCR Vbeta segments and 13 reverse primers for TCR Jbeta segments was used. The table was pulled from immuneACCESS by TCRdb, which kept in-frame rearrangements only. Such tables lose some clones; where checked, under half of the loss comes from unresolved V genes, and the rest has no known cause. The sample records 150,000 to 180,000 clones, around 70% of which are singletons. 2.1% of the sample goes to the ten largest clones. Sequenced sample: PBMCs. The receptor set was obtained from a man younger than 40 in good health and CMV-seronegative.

This CDR3 is CASSPGEAGAAYNEQFF. As DNA, the CDR3 is TGTGCCAGCAGCCCAGGGGAAGCGGGGGCAGCCTACAATGAGCAGTTCTTC. The chain is built from TRBV7-8 and TRBJ2-1; 8 bases map to TRBD2. Germline-derived CDR1 and CDR2 are SGHVS and FQNEAQ. CDR3 length equals 17 residues. V was clipped by 5 bases and J by 2 bases; unmatched bases: 11.

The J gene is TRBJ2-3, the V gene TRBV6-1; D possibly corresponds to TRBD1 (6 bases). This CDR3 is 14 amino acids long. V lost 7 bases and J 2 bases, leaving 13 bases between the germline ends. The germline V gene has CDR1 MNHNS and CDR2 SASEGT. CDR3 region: CASTEGVATDTQYF. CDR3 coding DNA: TGTGCCAGCACCGAGGGGGTTGCCACAGATACGCAGTATTTT.

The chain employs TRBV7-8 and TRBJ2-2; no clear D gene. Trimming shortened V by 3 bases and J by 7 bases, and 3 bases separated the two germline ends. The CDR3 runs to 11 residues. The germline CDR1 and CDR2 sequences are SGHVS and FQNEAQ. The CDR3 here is CASSFLGELFF. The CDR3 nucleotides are TGTGCCAGCAGCTTTCTCGGGGAGCTGTTTTTT.

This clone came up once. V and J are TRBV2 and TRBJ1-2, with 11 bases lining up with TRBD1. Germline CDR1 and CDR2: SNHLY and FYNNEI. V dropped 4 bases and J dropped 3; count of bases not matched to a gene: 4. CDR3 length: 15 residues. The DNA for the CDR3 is TGTGCCAGCAGTGCTGGGACAGGGGGTCACTATGGCTACACCTTC. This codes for CASSAGTGGHYGYTF.

The CDR3 region is CASSPSGVVRNTIYF. The CDR3, as DNA: TGTGCCAGCAGCCCCTCCGGGGTGGTGAGAAACACCATATATTTT. The V call is TRBV28, the J call TRBJ1-3; no firm D call. The CDR3 consists of 15 residues. The germline CDR1 and CDR2 sequences are MDHEN and SYDVKM. V was pared by 6 bases and J by 5 bases, with 17 bases between.

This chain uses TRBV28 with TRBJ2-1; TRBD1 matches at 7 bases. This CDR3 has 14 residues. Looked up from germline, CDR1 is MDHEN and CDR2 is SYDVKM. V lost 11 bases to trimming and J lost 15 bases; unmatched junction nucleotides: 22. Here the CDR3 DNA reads TGTGCCTCCGACGAGGGACAGTTTAACGTACGGCGGTTCTTC. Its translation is CASDEGQFNVRRFF.

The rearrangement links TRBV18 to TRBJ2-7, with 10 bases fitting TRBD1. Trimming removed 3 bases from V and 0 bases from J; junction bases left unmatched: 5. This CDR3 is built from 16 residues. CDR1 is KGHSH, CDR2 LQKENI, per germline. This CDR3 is CASSPLDRGSSYEQYF. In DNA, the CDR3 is TGTGCCAGCTCACCCCTGGACAGGGGGAGCTCCTACGAGCAGTACTTC.

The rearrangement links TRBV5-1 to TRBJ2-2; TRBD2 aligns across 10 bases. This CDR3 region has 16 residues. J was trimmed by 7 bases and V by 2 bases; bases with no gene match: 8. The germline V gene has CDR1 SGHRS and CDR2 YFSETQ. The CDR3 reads CASSFGAGGPSGELFF. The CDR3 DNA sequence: TGCGCCAGCAGCTTTGGAGCGGGGGGGCCCAGCGGGGAGCTGTTTTTT.

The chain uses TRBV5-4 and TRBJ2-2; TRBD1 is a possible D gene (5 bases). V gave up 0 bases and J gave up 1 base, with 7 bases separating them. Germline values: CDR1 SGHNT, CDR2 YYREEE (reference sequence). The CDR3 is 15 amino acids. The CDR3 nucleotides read TGTGCCAGCAGCTTGGACAGGCGGAACACCGGGGAGCTGTTTTTT. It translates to CASSLDRRNTGELFF.

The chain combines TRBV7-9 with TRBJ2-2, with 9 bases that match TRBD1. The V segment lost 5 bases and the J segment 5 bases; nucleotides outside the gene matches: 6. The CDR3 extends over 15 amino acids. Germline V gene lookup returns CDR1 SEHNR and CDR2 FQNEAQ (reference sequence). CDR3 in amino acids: CASSPRQGVTGELFF. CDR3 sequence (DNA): TGTGCCAGCAGCCCGCGACAGGGGGTAACCGGGGAGCTGTTTTTT. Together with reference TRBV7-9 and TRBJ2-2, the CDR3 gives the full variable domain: DTGVSQNPRHKITKRGQNVTFRCDPISEHNRLYWYRQTLGQGPEFLTYFQNEAQLEKSRLLSDRFSAERPKGSFSTLEIQRTEQGDSAMYLCASSPRQGVTGELFFGEGSRLTVL.

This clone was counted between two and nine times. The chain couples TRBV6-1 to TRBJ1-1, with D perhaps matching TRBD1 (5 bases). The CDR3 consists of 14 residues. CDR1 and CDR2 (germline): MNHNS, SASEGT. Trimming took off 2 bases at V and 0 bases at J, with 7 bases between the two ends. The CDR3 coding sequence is TGTGCCAGCAGTGAATCGGGGGTGAACACTGAAGCTTTCTTT. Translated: CASSESGVNTEAFF.

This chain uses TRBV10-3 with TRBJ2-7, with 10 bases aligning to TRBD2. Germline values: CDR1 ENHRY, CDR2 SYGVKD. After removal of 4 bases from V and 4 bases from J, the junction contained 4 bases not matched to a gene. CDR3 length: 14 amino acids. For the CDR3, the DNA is TGTGCCATCAGTGCGAGCGGGGGGGCTTACGAGCAGTACTTC. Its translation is CAISASGGAYEQYF.

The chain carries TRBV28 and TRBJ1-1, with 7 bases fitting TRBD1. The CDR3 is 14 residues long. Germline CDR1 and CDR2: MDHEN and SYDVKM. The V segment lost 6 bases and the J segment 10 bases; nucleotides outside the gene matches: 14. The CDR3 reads CASSLTGQGVRAFF. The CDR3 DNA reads TGTGCCAGCAGCTTGACAGGGCAAGGGGTCCGAGCTTTCTTT. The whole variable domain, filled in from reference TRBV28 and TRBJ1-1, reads DVKVTQSSRYLVKRTGEKVFLECVQDMDHENMFWYRQDPGLGLRLIYFSYDVKMKEKGDIPEGYSVSREKKERFSLILESASTNQTSMYLCASSLTGQGVRAFFGQGTRLTVV.

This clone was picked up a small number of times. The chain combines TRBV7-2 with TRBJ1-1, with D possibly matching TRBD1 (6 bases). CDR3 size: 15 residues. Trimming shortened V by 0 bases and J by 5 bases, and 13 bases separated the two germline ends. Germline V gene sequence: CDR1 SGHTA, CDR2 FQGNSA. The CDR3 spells CASSLAGPQGTEAFF. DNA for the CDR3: TGTGCCAGCAGCTTAGCCGGGCCTCAGGGGACTGAAGCTTTCTTT.

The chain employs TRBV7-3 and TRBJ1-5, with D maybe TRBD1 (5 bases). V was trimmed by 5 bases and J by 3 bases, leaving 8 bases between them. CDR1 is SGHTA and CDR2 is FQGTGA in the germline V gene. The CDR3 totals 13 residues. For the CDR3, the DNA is TGTGCCAGCAGCCTAGGGGCCAATCAGCCCCAGCATTTT. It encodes CASSLGANQPQHF.

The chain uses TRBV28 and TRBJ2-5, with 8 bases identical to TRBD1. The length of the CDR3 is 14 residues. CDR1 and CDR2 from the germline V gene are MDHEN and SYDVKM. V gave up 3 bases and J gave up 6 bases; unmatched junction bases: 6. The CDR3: CASSFRGPIKTQYF. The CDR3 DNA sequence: TGTGCCAGCAGTTTCAGGGGGCCAATTAAGACCCAGTACTTC.

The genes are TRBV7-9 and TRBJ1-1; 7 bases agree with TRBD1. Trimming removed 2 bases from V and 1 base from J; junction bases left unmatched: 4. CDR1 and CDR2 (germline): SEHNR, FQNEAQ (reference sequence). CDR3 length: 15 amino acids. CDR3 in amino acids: CASSLSTGANTEAFF. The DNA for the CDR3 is TGTGCCAGCAGCTTAAGTACAGGGGCGAACACTGAAGCTTTCTTT.

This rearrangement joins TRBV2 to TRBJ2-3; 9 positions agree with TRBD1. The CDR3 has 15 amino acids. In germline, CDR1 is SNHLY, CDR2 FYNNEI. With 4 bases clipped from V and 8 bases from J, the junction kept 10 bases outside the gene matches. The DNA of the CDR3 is TGTGCCAGCAGTGGCCGGACAGGGGTTGTAGGTACGCAGTATTTT. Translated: CASSGRTGVVGTQYF. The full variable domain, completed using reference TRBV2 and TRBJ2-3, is EPEVTQTPSHQVTQMGQEVILRCVPISNHLYFYWYRQILGQKVEFLVSFYNNEISEKSEIFDDQFSVERPDGSNFTLKIRSTKLEDSAMYFCASSGRTGVVGTQYFGPGTRLTVL.

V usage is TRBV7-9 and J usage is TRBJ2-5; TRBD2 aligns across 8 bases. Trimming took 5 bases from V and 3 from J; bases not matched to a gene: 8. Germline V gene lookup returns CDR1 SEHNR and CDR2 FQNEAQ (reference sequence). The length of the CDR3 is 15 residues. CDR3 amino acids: CASSQTGGAEETQYF. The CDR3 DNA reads TGTGCCAGCAGCCAAACGGGGGGGGCGGAAGAGACCCAGTACTTC.

CDR3 sequence (DNA): TGTGCCAGCAGTTTGTTACAGGGGGCCCGGACAGATACGCAGTATTTT. As protein: CASSLLQGARTDTQYF. The chain couples TRBV28 to TRBJ2-3, with 9 bases aligning to TRBD1. V trimming: 3 bases; J trimming: 3 bases; junction bases outside the gene matches: 7. The CDR3 runs 16 residues. Germline CDR1 MDHEN, CDR2 SYDVKM.

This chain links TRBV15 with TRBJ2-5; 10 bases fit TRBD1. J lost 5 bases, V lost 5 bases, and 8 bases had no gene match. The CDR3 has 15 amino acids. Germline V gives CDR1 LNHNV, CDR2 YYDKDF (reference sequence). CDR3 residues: CATSPRTGGTETQYF. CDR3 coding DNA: TGTGCCACCAGCCCCCGGACAGGGGGGACGGAGACCCAGTACTTC.